Below are 3 T cell receptor beta chains sequenced from a single sample in a study of CD8+ T cells in alopecia areata. TCR sequencing used cDNA made by reverse transcription of extracted RNA. Measured with immunoSEQ multiplex PCR; TCRdb has only the in-frame clones, and not every one. Counted here are 150,000 to 200,000 clones, over 50% occurring once; the ten biggest clones make up approximately 15%. Sequencing used CD4+ T cells sorted from blood, obtained at week 0. These TCRs come from a human donor with alopecia areata.

The chain is built from TRBV5-6 and TRBJ2-5, with D perhaps matching TRBD2 (5 bases). CDR1 and CDR2 from the germline V gene are SGHDT and YYEEEE. The CDR3 covers 15 residues. V dropped 2 bases and J dropped 5 bases, with 16 bases sitting between them. The CDR3 region is CASSLLGRGGETQYF. CDR3 sequence (DNA): TGTGCCAGCAGCTTACTAGGAAGAGGTGGTGAGACCCAGTACTTC.

The sample holds a few counts of this clone. This rearrangement joins TRBV5-1 to TRBJ1-2; 11 nucleotides align to TRBD1. V gave up 9 bases and J gave up 8 bases; unmatched junction bases: 12. Germline V gives CDR1 SGHRS, CDR2 YFSETQ. This CDR3 has 14 residues. As DNA, the CDR3 is TGCGCCAACTTTCTGGGACAGGGGGAAGGAGGCTACACCTTC. Translation gives CANFLGQGEGGYTF.

The chain links TRBV14 to TRBJ1-2; D is unresolved. Per the germline V gene, CDR1 is SGHDN and CDR2 is FVKESK. Trimming shortened V by 0 bases and J by 4 bases, and 15 bases separated the two germline ends. CDR3 length: 16 residues. CDR3 in amino acids: CASSQEPFDLPYGYTF. CDR3 DNA sequence: TGTGCCAGCAGCCAAGAGCCCTTCGATTTACCCTATGGCTACACCTTC.